Listed below are T cell receptor beta chains from one sample, sequenced in a study of OX40 agonist ivuxolimab in advanced cancers. Produced via immunoSEQ multiplex PCR; TCRdb's table is partial and in-frame only. Of 70,000 or so clones listed, nearly 90% are singletons. The sample here was CD4+ or CD8+ T cells sorted from blood, taken in a trial of the OX40 agonist ivuxolimab. The receptor set was obtained from an adult with an advanced solid tumor such as melanoma, head and neck, liver or kidney cancer. Each CDR3 is given with its conserved first and last residue. Each record gives: D gene, V gene, J gene, clone size, CDR3 protein, CDR3 DNA. The D gene is left open where the match is weak. The size field is filled for only some rows; it gives once, few, many or a size class.

d_call: TRBD2
v_call: TRBV29-1
j_call: TRBJ2-3
clone_size: NA
cdr3_aa: CSVESVAGGGTDTQYF
cdr3_nt: TGCAGCGTTGAATCAGTCGCGGGGGGGGGCACAGATACGCAGTATTTT

d_call: TRBD1
v_call: TRBV7-9
j_call: TRBJ1-2
clone_size: NA
cdr3_aa: CASSRQGVGYGYTF
cdr3_nt: TGTGCCAGCAGCCGACAGGGCGTGGGGTATGGCTACACCTTC

d_call: NA
v_call: TRBV11-1
j_call: TRBJ2-3
clone_size: NA
cdr3_aa: CASSLRQGGSLTDTQYF
cdr3_nt: TGTGCCAGCAGCCTAAGACAGGGAGGTTCCCTCACAGATACGCAGTATTTT

d_call: NA
v_call: TRBV6-1
j_call: TRBJ2-4
clone_size: NA
cdr3_aa: CASATLGENIQYF
cdr3_nt: TGTGCCAGCGCAACCCTGGGGGAAAACATTCAGTACTTC

d_call: TRBD2
v_call: TRBV7-3
j_call: TRBJ2-5
clone_size: NA
cdr3_aa: CASSLGLAGGQETQYF
cdr3_nt: TGTGCCAGCAGCTTAGGACTAGCGGGAGGCCAAGAGACCCAGTACTTC

d_call: NA
v_call: TRBV28
j_call: TRBJ2-5
clone_size: NA
cdr3_aa: CASSLVGTQYF
cdr3_nt: TGTGCCAGCAGTCTAGTGGGGACCCAGTACTTC

d_call: NA
v_call: TRBV28
j_call: TRBJ1-2
clone_size: NA
cdr3_aa: CASSYGGALPLGYTF
cdr3_nt: TGTGCCAGCAGTTATGGGGGGGCCCTTCCCTTGGGCTACACCTTC

d_call: NA
v_call: TRBV7-9
j_call: TRBJ2-3
clone_size: NA
cdr3_aa: CASSRQGPSTDTQYF
cdr3_nt: TGTGCCAGCAGCCGTCAGGGACCCAGCACAGATACGCAGTATTTT

d_call: NA
v_call: TRBV11-3
j_call: TRBJ1-1
clone_size: NA
cdr3_aa: CASSLEGGGEAFF
cdr3_nt: TGTGCCAGCAGCTTAGAGGGCGGGGGTGAAGCTTTCTTT

d_call: NA
v_call: TRBV6-1
j_call: TRBJ1-5
clone_size: NA
cdr3_aa: CASTPGARPQHF
cdr3_nt: TGTGCCAGCACCCCTGGGGCTCGGCCCCAGCATTTT

d_call: TRBD1
v_call: TRBV6-6
j_call: TRBJ1-3
clone_size: few
cdr3_aa: CASRPTGGNTIYF
cdr3_nt: TGTGCCAGCAGACCGACAGGGGGAAACACCATATATTTT

d_call: NA
v_call: TRBV28
j_call: TRBJ2-3
clone_size: NA
cdr3_aa: CASSFSVQGSDTQYF
cdr3_nt: TGTGCCAGCAGTTTTTCGGTCCAGGGGTCAGATACGCAGTATTTT

d_call: NA
v_call: TRBV7-3
j_call: TRBJ2-3
clone_size: NA
cdr3_aa: CASSSNRDTQYF
cdr3_nt: TGTGCCAGCAGCTCAAATAGGGATACGCAGTATTTT

d_call: TRBD1
v_call: TRBV7-9
j_call: TRBJ1-2
clone_size: NA
cdr3_aa: CASTTGQFYGYTF
cdr3_nt: TGTGCCAGCACCACGGGACAGTTCTATGGCTACACCTTC

d_call: NA
v_call: TRBV28
j_call: TRBJ2-2
clone_size: once
cdr3_aa: CASREELAGELFF
cdr3_nt: TGTGCCAGCAGGGAGGAATTGGCCGGGGAGCTGTTTTTT

d_call: TRBD1
v_call: TRBV2
j_call: TRBJ2-5
clone_size: NA
cdr3_aa: CASSPGTGGVRTQYF
cdr3_nt: TGTGCCAGCAGCCCCGGGACAGGGGGTGTTCGGACCCAGTACTTC

d_call: NA
v_call: TRBV27
j_call: TRBJ2-2
clone_size: NA
cdr3_aa: CASGGWTGELFF
cdr3_nt: TGTGCCAGCGGGGGTTGGACCGGGGAGCTGTTTTTT

d_call: TRBD2
v_call: TRBV27
j_call: TRBJ2-2
clone_size: NA
cdr3_aa: CASRGLAGWNTGELFF
cdr3_nt: TGTGCCAGCCGGGGGCTAGCGGGCTGGAACACCGGGGAGCTGTTTTTT

d_call: NA
v_call: TRBV15
j_call: TRBJ1-1
clone_size: few
cdr3_aa: CATSRDRTRNTEAFF
cdr3_nt: TGTGCCACCAGCAGAGACAGAACCAGGAACACTGAAGCTTTCTTT

d_call: NA
v_call: TRBV20-1
j_call: TRBJ1-1
clone_size: few
cdr3_aa: CSARTGTEAFF
cdr3_nt: TGCAGTGCTAGGACGGGGACTGAAGCTTTCTTT

d_call: NA
v_call: TRBV7-9
j_call: TRBJ1-1
clone_size: many
cdr3_aa: CASSLLMNTEAFF
cdr3_nt: TGTGCCAGCAGCTTATTAATGAACACTGAAGCTTTCTTT

d_call: NA
v_call: TRBV6-6
j_call: TRBJ2-7
clone_size: NA
cdr3_aa: CASSWGVTGSYEQYF
cdr3_nt: TGTGCCAGCAGTTGGGGGGTGACAGGATCCTACGAGCAGTACTTC